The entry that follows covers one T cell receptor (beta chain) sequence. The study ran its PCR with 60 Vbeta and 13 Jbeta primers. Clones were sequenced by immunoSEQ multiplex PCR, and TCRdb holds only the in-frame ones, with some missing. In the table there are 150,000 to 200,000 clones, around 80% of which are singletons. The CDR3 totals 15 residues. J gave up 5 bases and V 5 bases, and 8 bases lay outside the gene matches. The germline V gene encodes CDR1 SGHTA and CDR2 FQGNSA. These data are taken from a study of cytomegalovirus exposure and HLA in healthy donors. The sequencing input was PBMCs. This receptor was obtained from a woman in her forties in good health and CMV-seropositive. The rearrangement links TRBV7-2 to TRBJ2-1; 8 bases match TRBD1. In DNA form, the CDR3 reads TGTGCCAGCAGCCGGACAGGGAAGTATGACAATGAGCAGTTCTTC. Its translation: CASSRTGKYDNEQFF.